These 18 T cell receptor beta chains share one sample of origin, sequenced in a study of blood T cells in healthy people across ages. The second PCR ran about 6 to 12 cycles with a sample-barcoded 5' primer and J-beta primers. TCRdb passed the 5' RACE reads through MiXCR, listing each CDR3 protein once. The repertoire holds just over 800,000 distinct CDR3 sequences, around 68% seen once, with roughly 26% in the top ten. The specimen sequenced was blood. Source of these receptors: a man under 40 in good health.

The rearrangement uses TRBV7-8 and TRBJ1-1; a weak D match, TRBD1 (6 bases). V lost 4 bases to trimming and J lost 3 bases, with 18 bases between them. The CDR3 has 16 residues. Germline V gene sequence: CDR1 SGHVS, CDR2 FQNEAQ. The DNA for the CDR3 is TGTGCCAGCAGCTCAAACCCAGGGGCAGGGGACACTGAAGCTTTCTTT. It specifies CASSSNPGAGDTEAFF.

V and J are TRBV20-1 and TRBJ2-5; D may correspond to TRBD1 or TRBD2 (6 bases each). The CDR3 is 15 amino acids. Germline V gene sequence: CDR1 DFQATT, CDR2 SNEGSKA (reference sequence). The V and J ends lost 1 base and 1 base respectively, with 13 bases between them. Here the CDR3 reads CSARAPSGAQETQYF. The CDR3 DNA follows: TGCAGTGCTAGAGCCCCGTCGGGGGCCCAAGAGACCCAGTACTTC.

This clonotype was found once. The chain carries TRBV7-9 and TRBJ2-4; possible D gene TRBD2, 6 bases. The closer fit of TRBJ2-7 to the DNA end suggests the J call may be wrong. The V gene's germline CDR1 is SEHNR and CDR2 FQNEAQ (reference sequence). The CDR3 covers 12 residues. The CDR3 DNA reads TGTGCCAGCACCAGGGCGGGACGCGAGCAGTACTTC. Its protein is CASTRAGREQYF.

The table lists this clonotype with a few counts. The chain links TRBV7-6 to TRBJ2-5; 7 positions match TRBD1. The length of the CDR3 is 13 residues. In germline, CDR1 is SGHVS, CDR2 FNYEAQ. Trimming at V came to 4 bases and at J to 5 bases, leaving 4 bases not matched to a gene. CDR3 bases: TGTGCCAGCAGCTCCGGACAGGTGGAGACCCAGTACTTC. It translates to CASSSGQVETQYF.

J is TRBJ2-3 and V is TRBV4-2; D unclear. The CDR3 is made up of 14 amino acids. Trimming stripped 1 base from V and 2 bases from J, with 7 bases between. Germline CDR1 and CDR2: LGHNA and YNFKEQ. Here the CDR3 reads CASSQGQPTDTQYF. In nucleotides, the CDR3 is TGTGCCAGCAGCCAAGGGCAGCCCACAGATACGCAGTATTTT.

In this sample, this clonotype turned up once. DNA for the CDR3: TGTGCCAGCAGCGTAGGGGGGCTAGCGAATGAGCAGTTCTTC. As protein: CASSVGGLANEQFF. The V gene is TRBV27, the J gene TRBJ2-1; D tentatively fits TRBD1 or TRBD2 (6 bases each). This CDR3 contains 14 residues. The germline V gene encodes CDR1 MNHEY and CDR2 SMNVEV (reference sequence). V gave up 6 bases and J gave up 7 bases, with 16 bases separating them.

The chain links TRBV6-1 to TRBJ2-1; TRBD2 matches at 9 bases. Germline V gene sequence: CDR1 MNHNS, CDR2 SASEGT. The CDR3 is 14 residues long. The V gene end was trimmed by 3 bases and the J gene end by 8 bases; junction bases not matched to a gene: 5. The DNA for the CDR3 is TGTGCCAGCAGTGAGGCGCGGGGGGGCGATGAGCAGTTCTTC. Protein sequence: CASSEARGGDEQFF.

This clonotype has only a few counts. The genes are TRBV6-5 and TRBJ2-7; perhaps TRBD1 as D (5 bases). CDR1 is MNHEY, CDR2 SVGAGI, per germline. The CDR3 is 14 amino acids. V was pared by 7 bases and J by 7 bases, with 20 bases between. The CDR3 sequence is CASNQQGAGWEQYF. CDR3 nucleotides: TGTGCCAGCAACCAGCAGGGTGCAGGTTGGGAGCAGTACTTC.

This clonotype was seen only a few times. The chain recombines TRBV15 with TRBJ2-7; D is uncertain. Looked up from germline, CDR1 is LNHNV and CDR2 is YYDKDF (reference sequence). V lost 5 bases, J lost 5 bases, and 7 bases lay in between. The CDR3 has 11 residues. In DNA form, the CDR3 reads TGTGCCACCAGCGTCGAGGACGAGCAGTACTTC. Its translation: CATSVEDEQYF.

This clonotype appeared a few times. The J gene is TRBJ2-3, the V gene TRBV5-1, with D tentatively TRBD1 or TRBD2 (6 bases each). V lost 3 bases to trimming and J lost 5 bases, with 16 bases between them. CDR1 is SGHRS, CDR2 YFSETQ, per germline. This CDR3 comprises 15 residues. The CDR3 DNA sequence: TGCGCCAGCAGCTGGAGGGACACCGAGAAAGATACGCAGTATTTT. This sequence encodes CASSWRDTEKDTQYF.

The rearrangement links TRBV4-3 to TRBJ1-2; 11 bases are shared with TRBD1. The CDR3 loop spans 18 amino acids. Germline CDR1 reads LGHNA; CDR2 reads YSLEER. Trimming removed 3 bases from V and 7 bases from J; junction bases left unmatched: 16. The chain's CDR3 is CASSQAGQGEFTFCGYTF. The CDR3, as DNA: TGCGCCAGCAGCCAGGCGGGACAGGGGGAGTTTACGTTCTGTGGCTACACCTTC.

The chain has TRBV2 and TRBJ2-5, with TRBD2 as a possible D gene (6 bases). This CDR3 contains 15 residues. Germline V gives CDR1 SNHLY, CDR2 FYNNEI. V lost 9 bases and J lost 5, with 22 bases in between. CDR3 nucleotides: TGTGCCAGAACCGGCTCGGCGGGGAATACGGAGACCCAGTACTTC. This encodes CARTGSAGNTETQYF.

This clonotype was seen a few times. The genes are TRBV4-2 and TRBJ2-4, with 14 bases aligning to TRBD2. The end of the DNA aligns better with TRBJ2-7, so the J call may be wrong. The V gene's germline CDR1 is LGHNA and CDR2 YNFKEQ. There are 16 residues in the CDR3. CDR3 sequence: CASSLRLAGGPNEQYF. The CDR3 DNA is TGTGCCAGCAGCCTCCGACTAGCGGGGGGGCCAAACGAGCAGTACTTC.

A few counts support this clonotype. The genes are TRBV6-5 and TRBJ2-5, with unresolved D. Germline V gives CDR1 MNHEY, CDR2 SVGAGI. V shed 2 bases and J shed 5 bases, with 12 bases lying between them. CDR3 length: 14 residues. The CDR3 region is CASSYGRAGETQYF. The CDR3 bases are TGTGCCAGCAGTTACGGTCGGGCCGGGGAGACCCAGTACTTC.

The rearrangement links TRBV4-2 to TRBJ2-7; 7 nucleotides line up with TRBD1. The V gene end was trimmed by 6 bases and the J gene end by 4 bases; junction bases not matched to a gene: 12. Germline values: CDR1 LGHNA, CDR2 YNFKEQ. This CDR3 has 15 residues. CDR3 protein: CASSQTTGWRYEQYF. The DNA of the CDR3 is TGTGCCAGCAGTCAGACGACAGGGTGGAGATACGAGCAGTACTTC.

The chain combines TRBV5-6 with TRBJ2-7, with a tentative D call TRBD1 (6 bases). This CDR3 region has 16 residues. The germline V gene encodes CDR1 SGHDT and CDR2 YYEEEE. V lost 6 bases and J 0 bases, leaving 19 bases between the germline ends. The CDR3 DNA follows: TGTGCCAGCACCTACGGTGGGGCAGGGGCCTCCTACGAGCAGTACTTC. Translation: CASTYGGAGASYEQYF.

The chain recombines TRBV7-9 with TRBJ2-2; TRBD2 is a possible D gene (6 bases). Germline values: CDR1 SEHNR, CDR2 FQNEAQ (reference sequence). The CDR3 spans 15 residues. V lost 2 bases, J lost 4 bases, and 11 bases lay in between. In nucleotides, the CDR3 is TGTGCCAGCAGCTTAATCAGGGAGGTCACCGGGGAGCTGTTTTTT. It specifies CASSLIREVTGELFF.

The chain employs TRBV4-2 and TRBJ1-6; 7 nucleotides align to TRBD1. Trimming removed 5 bases from V and 8 bases from J; junction bases left unmatched: 9. This CDR3 contains 15 residues. CDR1 is LGHNA and CDR2 is YNFKEQ in the germline V gene. The CDR3 coding sequence is TGTGCCAGCAGCGACCGACAGGGAGACCATTCACCCCTCCACTTT. It is translated as CASSDRQGDHSPLHF.